Listed here are 3 T cell receptor beta chains from one sample, sequenced in a study of tissue T cells after allogeneic stem cell transplantation (dated by TCRdb to between 2021 and 2022). Libraries were made using the immunoSEQ multiplex PCR assay. The immuneACCESS repertoire file appears here via TCRdb, limited to in-frame rearrangements. These files lack a portion of the clones; in checked studies, under half of the deficit traces to unresolved V genes, and the cause of the others is not known. The sample data list about 20,000 clones, and 70% of these were observed just once. Approximately 0.93% of the sample is held by the ten biggest clonotypes. The specimen was spleen. Receptor source: a female BALB/c mouse in good health. The MHC haplotype found in this strain is H2-d.

Points on this clone: Mouse names are used for the genes. Coverage ceases 1 residue before the CDR3 finishes, and the germline J gene fills in the end. The chain uses TRBV31 and TRBJ1-1, with TRBD1 matching 7 bases. Germline trimming cut 3 bases from V and 4 bases from J; bases unmatched to any gene: 5. Germline CDR1 and CDR2: GKSSPN and SITVG. CDR3 length equals 13 residues. The sequenced CDR3 bases are TGTGCCTGGAGCCTAGGGACAGCCACAGAAGTCTTC. Translating gives CAWSLGTATEVF. The CDR3 in its entirety is CAWSLGTATEVFF.

Comment on this clone: Mouse gene names and germline throughout. Coverage ceases 1 residue before the CDR3 finishes, and the germline J gene fills in the end. This rearrangement joins TRBV13-3 to TRBJ2-7; TRBD1 agrees at 12 bases. Germline trimming cut 5 bases from V and 5 bases from J; bases unmatched to any gene: 5. Germline V CDR1 and CDR2: NNHDY, SYVADS. The CDR3 spans 14 residues. Incomplete CDR3 DNA: TGTGCCAGCAGCCCGGGACAGGGGGCGGATGAACAGTAC. Encoded protein: CASSPGQGADEQY. The CDR3 in its entirety is CASSPGQGADEQYF.

A word on this clone: Genes here carry mouse names. The CDR3 DNA, read in part, is TGTGCCTGGAGTCTTACTGGGGATGCTGAGCAGTTC. It yields the protein CAWSLTGDAEQF. The whole CDR3 protein reads CAWSLTGDAEQFF. This rearrangement joins TRBV31 to TRBJ2-1; 7 bases are a match to TRBD2. The read halts 1 residue ahead of the CDR3 end, with the missing end drawn from the germline J gene. This CDR3 spans 13 amino acids. CDR1 and CDR2 (germline): GKSSPN, SITVG. Unmatched junction bases numbered 1, after V lost 0 bases and J lost 5 bases.